The 21 T cell receptor beta chains below were found in one sample sequenced in a study of cytomegalovirus exposure and HLA in healthy donors. PCR amplification relied on 60 Vbeta primers (plus 13 Jbeta primers). Some clones are missing from TCRdb's copy, which holds only in-frame ones; the method was immunoSEQ multiplex PCR. Of around 120,000 clones detected, over 70% appear once; the ten largest clones hold 7.5% to 9%. The sequenced sample consisted of PBMCs. The receptors come from a female donor in good health and CMV-seropositive.

V usage is TRBV19 and J usage is TRBJ1-2, with D perhaps matching TRBD1 (5 bases). The V and J ends lost 6 bases and 4 bases respectively, with 15 bases between them. The length of the CDR3 is 14 residues. CDR1 is LNHDA and CDR2 is SQIVND in the germline V gene (reference sequence). The CDR3 loop reads CASSLGGESYGYTF. For the CDR3, the DNA is TGTGCCAGTAGCCTCGGGGGGGAAAGCTATGGCTACACCTTC.

Of note for this clone: The same CDR3 can be traced to other DNA sequences in this sample. This chain uses TRBV9 with TRBJ1-3; D unclear. The CDR3 sequence is 14 residues long. The V end was cut by 0 bases, the J end by 0 bases, with 4 bases between. The V gene's germline CDR1 is SGDLS and CDR2 YYNGEE. Here the CDR3 DNA reads TGTGCCAGCAGCGTAGACACCTCTGGAAACACCATATATTTT. Its protein product is CASSVDTSGNTIYF.

This chain joins TRBV7-2 and TRBJ1-2, with D maybe TRBD1 (5 bases). The CDR3 covers 16 residues. Between the trimmed V and J ends, which lost 2 bases and 3 bases, there was a span of 16 bases. Germline values: CDR1 SGHTA, CDR2 FQGNSA. CDR3: CASSLSLTEIHYGYTF. The CDR3 DNA reads TGTGCCAGCAGCTTATCCTTGACAGAGATTCACTATGGCTACACCTTC. The full variable domain, rest sourced from reference TRBV7-2 and TRBJ1-2, is GAGVSQSPSNKVTEKGKDVELRCDPISGHTALYWYRQSLGQGLEFLIYFQGNSAPDKSGLPSDRFSAERTGGSVSTLTIQRTQQEDSAVYLCASSLSLTEIHYGYTFGSGTRLTVV.

The CDR3 reads CASSLDGIGGYTF. CDR3 nucleotide sequence: TGTGCCAGCAGCTTAGACGGGATAGGAGGCTACACCTTC. V usage is TRBV7-9 and J usage is TRBJ1-2; D unclear. In germline, CDR1 is SEHNR, CDR2 FQNEAQ (reference sequence). The ends were cut back, 1 base at V and 8 bases at J, with 11 bases in the middle. This CDR3 spans 13 amino acids.

V and J are TRBV27 and TRBJ2-2; tentative D call: TRBD1 (6 bases). From germline, CDR1 is MNHEY and CDR2 SMNVEV (reference sequence). The CDR3 has 12 amino acids. Trimming took 10 bases from V and 7 from J, leaving 13 bases between them. CDR3 DNA sequence: TGTGCCACTACGCAGGGGCACGGGGAGCTGTTTTTT. It codes for CATTQGHGELFF.

This clone was detected once. This chain connects TRBV6-5 to TRBJ1-1, with D possibly matching TRBD1 (6 bases). Germline assignment: CDR1 MNHEY and CDR2 SVGAGI. Trimming removed 0 bases from V and 3 bases from J, with 11 bases in between. This CDR3 is 15 amino acids long. The CDR3 nucleotides are TGTGCCAGCAGTTACTCAGGGGGTACCTACACTGAAGCTTTCTTT. Its translation is CASSYSGGTYTEAFF.

The chain employs TRBV27 and TRBJ2-2; D gene uncertain. V was pared by 8 bases and J by 3 bases, with 16 bases between. Germline assignment: CDR1 MNHEY and CDR2 SMNVEV (reference sequence). CDR3 length equals 15 residues. This CDR3 reads CASGTVSLDTGELFF. In DNA, the CDR3 is TGTGCCAGCGGTACTGTGTCTTTGGACACCGGGGAGCTGTTTTTT.

The rearrangement uses TRBV2 and TRBJ1-6; D gene unclear. CDR3 length equals 17 residues. Germline values: CDR1 SNHLY, CDR2 FYNNEI. Deletions cut 3 bases from V and 0 bases from J, with 12 bases between. The CDR3 sequence: CASSEEHWSSYNSPLHF. CDR3 coding DNA: TGTGCCAGCAGTGAGGAACATTGGAGCTCCTATAATTCACCCCTCCACTTT.

The gene calls are TRBV19 and TRBJ1-5; D ambiguous. The CDR3 covers 14 residues. V lost 3 bases to trimming and J lost 7 bases, with 13 bases between them. Looked up from germline, CDR1 is LNHDA and CDR2 is SQIVND (reference sequence). The CDR3: CASSIDGFSQPQHF. In DNA, the CDR3 is TGTGCCAGTAGTATTGACGGGTTCTCGCAGCCCCAGCATTTT.

The V gene is TRBV4-3, the J gene TRBJ1-1, with TRBD1 matching over 7 bases. CDR3 length equals 15 residues. The V gene end was trimmed by 1 base and the J gene end by 10 bases; junction bases not matched to a gene: 12. The germline gives CDR1 LGHNA, CDR2 YSLEER. CDR3 region: CASSQVEGLAGGAFF. The CDR3 DNA follows: TGCGCCAGCAGCCAAGTTGAGGGGCTGGCAGGGGGAGCTTTCTTT.

The chain combines TRBV6-5 with TRBJ1-5; D gene ambiguous. CDR1 and CDR2 (germline): MNHEY, SVGAGI. The CDR3 consists of 13 residues. V was shortened by 2 bases and J by 11 bases, with 13 bases between the two germline ends. As DNA, the CDR3 is TGTGCCAGCAGTTACAATGGGCGGGAGGCCCAGCATTTT. Translation gives CASSYNGREAQHF.

The V gene is TRBV9, the J gene TRBJ1-6; D may be TRBD1 (5 bases). Germline V CDR1 and CDR2: SGDLS, YYNGEE. With 3 bases removed from V and 0 bases from J, the gap between germline ends came to 7 bases. CDR3 length: 15 residues. For the CDR3, the DNA is TGTGCCAGCAGCGGGGGGGGCTCCTATAATTCACCCCTCCACTTT. This encodes CASSGGGSYNSPLHF. Full variable domain (missing parts from reference TRBV9 and TRBJ1-6): DSGVTQTPKHLITATGQRVTLRCSPRSGDLSVYWYQQSLDQGLQFLIQYYNGEERAKGNILERFSAQQFPDLHSELNLSSLELGDSALYFCASSGGGSYNSPLHFGNGTRLTVT.

The V gene is TRBV7-3, the J gene TRBJ2-2; maybe TRBD1 (6 bases). Trimming removed 4 bases at V and 6 bases at J, with 18 bases between. CDR1 SGHTA and CDR2 FQGTGA come from the germline V gene. CDR3 length: 16 amino acids. This CDR3 is CASSSKSQGSAGELFF. Written as DNA, the CDR3 is TGTGCCAGCAGCTCAAAATCACAGGGTTCCGCCGGGGAGCTGTTTTTT.

A few counts support this clone. The rearrangement joins TRBV7-3 to TRBJ2-3; D possibly corresponds to TRBD2 (7 bases). V gave up 3 bases and J gave up 3 bases, with 22 bases separating them. CDR3 length equals 18 residues. The germline gives CDR1 SGHTA, CDR2 FQGTGA. The CDR3 here is CASSLGPWRRGQTDTQYF. The CDR3 DNA reads as TGTGCCAGCAGCTTGGGCCCCTGGAGGCGGGGGCAGACAGATACGCAGTATTTT. The full variable domain, completed using reference TRBV7-3 and TRBJ2-3, is GAGVSQTPSNKVTEKGKYVELRCDPISGHTALYWYRQSLGQGPEFLIYFQGTGAADDSGLPNDRFFAVRPEGSVSTLKIQRTERGDSAVYLCASSLGPWRRGQTDTQYFGPGTRLTVL.

The rearrangement joins TRBV30 to TRBJ1-2; possibly TRBD1 for D (6 bases). Germline V gives CDR1 GTSNPN, CDR2 SVGIG (reference sequence). V was trimmed by 6 bases and J by 6 bases, leaving 23 bases between them. CDR3 length equals 15 residues. CDR3 nucleotides: TGTGCCTGTCCCCCTTACCAGGGGATTCGCGATGGCTACACCTTC. Translating it yields CACPPYQGIRDGYTF.

The J gene is TRBJ1-5, the V gene TRBV2; tentatively, D is TRBD1 (6 bases). Germline values: CDR1 SNHLY, CDR2 FYNNEI. The CDR3 extends over 16 amino acids. The V end was cut by 4 bases, the J end by 4 bases, with 17 bases between. CDR3 coding DNA: TGTGCCAGCAGTGGAATTAAGGGGGATTGGAATCAGCCCCAGCATTTT. As protein: CASSGIKGDWNQPQHF.

This chain uses TRBV4-1 with TRBJ2-1, with 8 bases identical to TRBD2. The germline gives CDR1 MGHRA, CDR2 YSYEKL. This CDR3 contains 14 residues. V shed 1 base and J 13 bases; nucleotides not matched to a gene: 9. The CDR3, as DNA: TGCGCCAGCAGCCAAGGGGGTAACGCGGGGGGTCAGTTCTTC. Protein sequence: CASSQGGNAGGQFF.

The chain joins TRBV28 to TRBJ1-5; TRBD1 agrees at 10 bases. The V segment lost 6 bases and the J segment 1 base; nucleotides outside the gene matches: 3. Per germline, CDR1 MDHEN and CDR2 SYDVKM. There are 15 residues in the CDR3. The CDR3: CASSPTGGSNQPQHF. The CDR3 bases are TGTGCCAGCAGCCCGACAGGGGGCAGCAATCAGCCCCAGCATTTT.

This rearrangement joins TRBV10-1 to TRBJ2-7; no clear D. The CDR3 runs to 15 residues. Germline CDR1 is WNHNN and CDR2 is SYGVQD (reference sequence). Deletions cut 3 bases from V and 2 bases from J, with 14 bases between. The chain's CDR3 is CASSEGAGMAYEQYF. The CDR3 DNA sequence: TGCGCCAGCAGTGAAGGCGCAGGCATGGCCTACGAGCAGTACTTC.

The V and J genes are TRBV5-8 and TRBJ2-3, with TRBD2 as a possible D gene (5 bases). The CDR3 has 16 amino acids. V was trimmed by 2 bases and J by 0 bases, leaving 13 bases between them. Germline V CDR1 and CDR2: SGHTS, YDEGEE. The CDR3: CASSFFRGISTDTQYF. In DNA form, the CDR3 reads TGTGCCAGCAGCTTCTTCCGGGGTATAAGCACAGATACGCAGTATTTT.

This chain connects TRBV30 to TRBJ1-2; weak D call: TRBD1 (6 bases). Germline V CDR1 and CDR2: GTSNPN, SVGIG (reference sequence). The CDR3 loop spans 13 amino acids. The V end was cut by 0 bases, the J end by 7 bases, with 12 bases between. The CDR3 DNA reads as TGTGCCTGGAGTGTGCGGGAGGGGGGTGGCTACACCTTC. As protein: CAWSVREGGGYTF.